The 18 T cell receptor beta chains presented below share a single source sample, sequenced in a study of cytomegalovirus exposure and HLA in healthy donors. The PCR was carried out with 60 Vbeta primers and 13 Jbeta primers. The assay was immunoSEQ multiplex PCR, and TCRdb's table has in-frame clones only and misses some. The repertoire holds 120,000 or so clones, with 80% as singletons. The sequencing input was PBMCs. The receptors were gathered from a man aged 40-55 years in good health and CMV-seronegative.

This sequence joins TRBV5-6 and TRBJ1-5, with 7 bases lining up with TRBD1. Trimming removed 1 base from V and 0 bases from J; junction bases left unmatched: 7. This CDR3 spans 17 amino acids. From germline, CDR1 is SGHDT and CDR2 YYEEEE. The CDR3 is CASSLRGQSNSNQPQHF. The DNA for the CDR3 is TGTGCCAGCAGCTTGAGGGGACAGAGTAATAGCAATCAGCCCCAGCATTTT.

This clone was found a few times. The chain combines TRBV29-1 with TRBJ2-7; 7 bases are shared with TRBD1. The V segment lost 4 bases and the J segment 4 bases; nucleotides outside the gene matches: 4. This CDR3 comprises 12 residues. Germline V gene sequence: CDR1 SQVTM, CDR2 ANQGSEA. CDR3 coding DNA: TGCAGCGTTGGGGACAGCTCATACGAGCAGTACTTC. Its translation is CSVGDSSYEQYF.

This chain links TRBV28 with TRBJ2-1; 9 bases are shared with TRBD2. The CDR3 is 16 residues long. Germline-derived CDR1 and CDR2 are MDHEN and SYDVKM. V lost 5 bases and J lost 9; bases outside the gene matches: 14. The CDR3 is CASSAPGTSISGEQFF. CDR3 DNA sequence: TGTGCCAGCAGTGCCCCCGGGACTAGCATATCGGGTGAGCAGTTCTTC. The complete variable domain, with remaining parts taken from reference TRBV28 and TRBJ2-1, reads DVKVTQSSRYLVKRTGEKVFLECVQDMDHENMFWYRQDPGLGLRLIYFSYDVKMKEKGDIPEGYSVSREKKERFSLILESASTNQTSMYLCASSAPGTSISGEQFFGPGTRLTVL.

V gene TRBV5-1 combines with J gene TRBJ2-3; weak D call: TRBD2 (6 bases). Trimming took 2 bases from V and 0 from J, leaving 10 bases between them. Looked up from germline, CDR1 is SGHRS and CDR2 is YFSETQ. The length of the CDR3 is 15 residues. CDR3 in DNA: TGCGCCAGCAGCTTCCCTGGGACTAGCACAGATACGCAGTATTTT. It yields the protein CASSFPGTSTDTQYF.

This clone is a singleton in its sample. In DNA form, the CDR3 reads TGTGCCTGTCCGGGACAGGGGAACACCGGGGAGCTGTTTTTT. It is translated as CACPGQGNTGELFF. This chain uses TRBV30 with TRBJ2-2; TRBD1 matches at 9 bases. The CDR3 length is 14 residues. Germline lookup yields CDR1 GTSNPN and CDR2 SVGIG (reference sequence). The trim removed 6 bases at V and 1 base at J, leaving 3 bases unmatched.

V is TRBV11-2 and J is TRBJ2-1; D might be TRBD1 (5 bases). Germline-derived CDR1 and CDR2 are SGHAT and FQNNGV. V lost 3 bases to trimming and J lost 0 bases, with 21 bases between them. This CDR3 is built from 19 residues. The CDR3 DNA follows: TGTGCCAGCAGCTTGCGTTTGAAAGTGACAGCGAGCTCCTACAATGAGCAGTTCTTC. Translating it yields CASSLRLKVTASSYNEQFF. The variable domain in full, completed from reference TRBV11-2 and TRBJ2-1, reads EAGVAQSPRYKIIEKRQSVAFWCNPISGHATLYWYQQILGQGPKLLIQFQNNGVVDDSQLPKDRFSAERLKGVDSTLKIQPAKLEDSAVYLCASSLRLKVTASSYNEQFFGPGTRLTVL.

V and J are TRBV27 and TRBJ2-5; 9 nucleotides agree with TRBD1. Trimming at V came to 2 bases and at J to 4 bases, leaving 5 bases not matched to a gene. This CDR3 is 15 amino acids long. In germline, CDR1 is MNHEY, CDR2 SMNVEV (reference sequence). CDR3 DNA: TGTGCCAGCAGTTTAAGCCCGGACAGGGGAGAGACCCAGTACTTC. Protein product: CASSLSPDRGETQYF.

This chain connects TRBV6-1 to TRBJ1-2; no reliable D call. V was clipped by 0 bases and J by 8 bases, with 10 bases between them. The CDR3 sequence is 13 residues long. Per the germline V gene, CDR1 is MNHNS and CDR2 is SASEGT. CDR3 coding DNA: TGTGCCAGCAGTGAAGCCCCGGTGGGCGGCTACACCTTC. This encodes CASSEAPVGGYTF.

This clone was found once. Distinct nucleotide sequences in the sample also encode this CDR3. The chain uses TRBV5-1 and TRBJ2-5, with 7 bases identical to TRBD2. V shed 0 bases and J 2 bases; nucleotides not matched to a gene: 1. The CDR3 is made up of 14 amino acids. CDR1 is SGHRS and CDR2 is YFSETQ in the germline V gene. CDR3 DNA sequence: TGCGCCAGCAGCTTGGTGGGGGGGCAAGAGACCCAGTACTTC. Its translation is CASSLVGGQETQYF.

The chain carries TRBV2 and TRBJ2-2, with 8 nucleotides matching TRBD1. The CDR3 contains 13 residues. V lost 5 bases, J lost 6 bases, and 2 bases stayed unmatched. Germline loops: CDR1 SNHLY, CDR2 FYNNEI. In DNA form, the CDR3 reads TGTGCCAGCAGTCCGACAGGGGCCGGGGAGCTGTTTTTT. Translating gives CASSPTGAGELFF.

The chain couples TRBV30 to TRBJ2-7; 9 bases fit TRBD2. V was pared by 3 bases and J by 2 bases, with 5 bases of the junction left unmatched. The CDR3 runs 14 residues. Germline CDR1 GTSNPN, CDR2 SVGIG (reference sequence). In DNA, the CDR3 is TGTGCCTGGAGAGTTAGCGGGAGCCCCTACGAGCAGTACTTC. It yields the protein CAWRVSGSPYEQYF.

The chain uses TRBV6-1 and TRBJ2-7; 7 bases align to TRBD1. CDR1 and CDR2 (germline): MNHNS, SASEGT. J was trimmed by 5 bases and V by 3 bases; bases with no gene match: 4. This CDR3 has 13 residues. CDR3: CASSDGTVDEQYF. The CDR3 coding sequence is TGTGCCAGCAGTGATGGGACAGTGGACGAGCAGTACTTC.

V and J are TRBV28 and TRBJ2-6; D gene unclear. The V gene lost 1 base and the J gene lost 0 bases, with 4 bases spanning the gap. The CDR3 totals 15 residues. Per the germline V gene, CDR1 is MDHEN and CDR2 is SYDVKM. CDR3 bases: TGTGCCAGCAGTTTATTTTACTCTGGGGCCAACGTCCTGACTTTC. Protein sequence: CASSLFYSGANVLTF.

The rearrangement uses TRBV13 and TRBJ2-7; 8 bases are a match to TRBD2. The CDR3 consists of 14 residues. Germline trimming cut 5 bases from V and 3 bases from J; bases unmatched to any gene: 6. From germline, CDR1 is PRHDT and CDR2 FYEKMQ (reference sequence). The CDR3, as DNA: TGTGCCAGCAGCCACGGGGGGGCGGGCTACGAGCAGTACTTC. The encoded protein is CASSHGGAGYEQYF.

The CDR3 region has the DNA TGTGCCAGCAGCTGGACAGGGATGAACACTGAAGCTTTCTTT. It yields the protein CASSWTGMNTEAFF. The chain couples TRBV7-9 to TRBJ1-1, with TRBD1 matching over 8 bases. J gave up 0 bases and V 4 bases, and 1 base lay outside the gene matches. CDR1 and CDR2 from the germline V gene are SEHNR and FQNEAQ (reference sequence). The CDR3 is 14 amino acids.

The chain recombines TRBV2 with TRBJ2-7; the match to TRBD1 covers 7 bases. Germline trimming cut 4 bases from V and 0 bases from J; bases unmatched to any gene: 3. The CDR3 length is 14 residues. Germline V lookup: CDR1 SNHLY, CDR2 FYNNEI. CDR3 DNA sequence: TGTGCCAGCAGTGGACAGGGCCTCTCCTACGAGCAGTACTTC. Translating it yields CASSGQGLSYEQYF. The full variable domain, with the rest looked up from reference TRBV2 and TRBJ2-7, is EPEVTQTPSHQVTQMGQEVILRCVPISNHLYFYWYRQILGQKVEFLVSFYNNEISEKSEIFDDQFSVERPDGSNFTLKIRSTKLEDSAMYFCASSGQGLSYEQYFGPGTRLTVT.

The chain is built from TRBV6-1 and TRBJ2-1; D may be TRBD2 (5 bases). Germline CDR1 and CDR2: MNHNS and SASEGT. This CDR3 region has 15 residues. V was clipped by 8 bases and J by 0 bases, with 14 bases between them. CDR3 sequence (DNA): TGTGCCAGCTCCGTCGGACTCAACTCCTACAATGAGCAGTTCTTC. It specifies CASSVGLNSYNEQFF.

The chain employs TRBV2 and TRBJ2-5, with 7 bases fitting TRBD2. Germline values: CDR1 SNHLY, CDR2 FYNNEI. The CDR3 loop spans 14 amino acids. Trimming cost V 4 bases and J 0 bases; bases outside gene matches: 2. The CDR3 bases are TGTGCCAGCAGTGTCGGGGGGTACCAAGAGACCCAGTACTTC. Translation gives CASSVGGYQETQYF.